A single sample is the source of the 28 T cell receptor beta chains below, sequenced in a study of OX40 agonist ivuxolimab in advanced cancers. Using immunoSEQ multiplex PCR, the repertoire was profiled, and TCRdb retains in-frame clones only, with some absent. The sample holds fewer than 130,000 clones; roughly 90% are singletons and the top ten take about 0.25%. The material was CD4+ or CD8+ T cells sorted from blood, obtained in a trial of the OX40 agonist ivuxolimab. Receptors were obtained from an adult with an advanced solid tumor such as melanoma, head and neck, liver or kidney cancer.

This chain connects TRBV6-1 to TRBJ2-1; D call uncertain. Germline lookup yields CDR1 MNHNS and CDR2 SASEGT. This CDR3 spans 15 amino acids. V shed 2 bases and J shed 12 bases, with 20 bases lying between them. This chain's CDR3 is CASSEPTVGSSRQFF. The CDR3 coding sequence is TGTGCCAGCAGTGAACCTACGGTTGGTTCTTCCCGGCAGTTCTTC.

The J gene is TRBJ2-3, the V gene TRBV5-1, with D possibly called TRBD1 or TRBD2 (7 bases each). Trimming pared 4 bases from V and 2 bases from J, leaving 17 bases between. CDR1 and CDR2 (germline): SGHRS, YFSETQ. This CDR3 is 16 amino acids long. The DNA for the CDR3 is TGCGCCAGCAGCGGAGCAGGGGGGGTGGACACAGATACGCAGTATTTT. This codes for CASSGAGGVDTDTQYF.

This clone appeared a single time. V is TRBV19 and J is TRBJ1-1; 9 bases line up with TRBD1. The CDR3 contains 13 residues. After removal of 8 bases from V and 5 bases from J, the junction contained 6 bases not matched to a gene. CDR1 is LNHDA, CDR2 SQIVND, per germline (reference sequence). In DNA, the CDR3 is TGTGCCAGTGGGGACAGGGATGGGACTGAAGCTTTCTTT. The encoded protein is CASGDRDGTEAFF.

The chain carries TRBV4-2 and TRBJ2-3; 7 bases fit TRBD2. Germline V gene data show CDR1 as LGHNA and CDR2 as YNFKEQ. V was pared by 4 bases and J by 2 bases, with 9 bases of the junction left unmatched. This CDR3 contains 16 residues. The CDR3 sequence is CASSRRLAVDTDTQYF. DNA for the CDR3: TGTGCCAGCAGCCGCCGGCTAGCGGTGGACACAGATACGCAGTATTTT.

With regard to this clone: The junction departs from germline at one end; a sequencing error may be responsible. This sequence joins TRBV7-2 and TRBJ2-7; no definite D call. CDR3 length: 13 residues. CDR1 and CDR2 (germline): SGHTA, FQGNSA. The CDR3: CASSLSLNYEQCF. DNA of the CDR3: TGTGCCAGCAGCTTATCCCTTAACTACGAGCAGTGCTTC.

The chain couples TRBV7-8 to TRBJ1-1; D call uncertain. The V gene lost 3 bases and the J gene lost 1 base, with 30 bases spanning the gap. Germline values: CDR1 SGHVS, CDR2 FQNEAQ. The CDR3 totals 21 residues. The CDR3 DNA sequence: TGTGCCAGCAGCTTTAAGCGCGCCAGGAGAGCCACCCCCTTAGGGAACACTGAAGCTTTCTTT. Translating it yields CASSFKRARRATPLGNTEAFF.

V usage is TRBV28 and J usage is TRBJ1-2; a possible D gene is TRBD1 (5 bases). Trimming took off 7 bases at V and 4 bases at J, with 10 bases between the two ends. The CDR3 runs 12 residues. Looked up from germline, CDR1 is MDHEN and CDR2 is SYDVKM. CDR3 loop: CASTVGVYGYTF. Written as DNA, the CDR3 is TGTGCCAGCACCGTGGGGGTCTATGGCTACACCTTC.

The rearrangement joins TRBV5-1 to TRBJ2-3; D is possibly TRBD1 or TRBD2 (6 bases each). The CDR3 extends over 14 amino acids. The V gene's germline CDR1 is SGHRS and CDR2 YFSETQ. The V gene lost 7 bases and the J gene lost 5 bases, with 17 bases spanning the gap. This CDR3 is CASGPGALRDTQYF. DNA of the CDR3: TGCGCCAGCGGCCCGGGGGCCCTCCGAGATACGCAGTATTTT.

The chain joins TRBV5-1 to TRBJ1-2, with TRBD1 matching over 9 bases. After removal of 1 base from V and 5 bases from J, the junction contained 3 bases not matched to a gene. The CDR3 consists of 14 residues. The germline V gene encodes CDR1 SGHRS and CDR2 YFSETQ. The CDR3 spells CASSLTGGEYGYTF. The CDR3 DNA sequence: TGCGCCAGCAGCTTGACAGGGGGCGAATATGGCTACACCTTC. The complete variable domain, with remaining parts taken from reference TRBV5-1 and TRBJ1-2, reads KAGVTQTPRYLIKTRGQQVTLSCSPISGHRSVSWYQQTPGQGLQFLFEYFSETQRNKGNFPGRFSGRQFSNSRSEMNVSTLELGDSALYLCASSLTGGEYGYTFGSGTRLTVV.

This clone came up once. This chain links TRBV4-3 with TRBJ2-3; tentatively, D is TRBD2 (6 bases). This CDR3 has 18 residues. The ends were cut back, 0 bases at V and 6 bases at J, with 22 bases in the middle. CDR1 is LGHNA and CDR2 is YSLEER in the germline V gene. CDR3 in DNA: TGCGCCAGCAGCCAAGACTGGCGGGGCGGCCAAACGAGGGATACGCAGTATTTT. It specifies CASSQDWRGGQTRDTQYF.

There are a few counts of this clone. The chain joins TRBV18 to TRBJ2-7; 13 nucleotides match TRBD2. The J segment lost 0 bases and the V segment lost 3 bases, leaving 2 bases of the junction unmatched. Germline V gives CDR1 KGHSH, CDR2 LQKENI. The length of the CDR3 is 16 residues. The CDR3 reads CASSPGLAGNSYEQYF. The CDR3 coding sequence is TGTGCCAGCTCACCGGGACTAGCGGGAAACTCCTACGAGCAGTACTTC.

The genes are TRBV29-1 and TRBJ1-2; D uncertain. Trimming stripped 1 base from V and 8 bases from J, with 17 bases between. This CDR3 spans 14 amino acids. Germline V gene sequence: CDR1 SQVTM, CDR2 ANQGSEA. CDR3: CSVEGTGVMGGYTF. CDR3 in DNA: TGCAGCGTTGAAGGGACCGGCGTGATGGGCGGCTACACCTTC. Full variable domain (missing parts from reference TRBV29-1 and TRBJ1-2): SAVISQKPSRDICQRGTSLTIQCQVDSQVTMMFWYRQQPGQSLTLIATANQGSEATYESGFVIDKFPISRPNLTFSTLTVSNMSPEDSSIYLCSVEGTGVMGGYTFGSGTRLTVV.

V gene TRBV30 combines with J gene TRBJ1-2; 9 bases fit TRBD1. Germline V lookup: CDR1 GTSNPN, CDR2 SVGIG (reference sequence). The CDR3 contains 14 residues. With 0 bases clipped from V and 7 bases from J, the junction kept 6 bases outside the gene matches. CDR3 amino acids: CAWSVWDRASGYTF. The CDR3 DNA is TGTGCCTGGAGTGTATGGGACAGGGCGAGTGGCTACACCTTC.

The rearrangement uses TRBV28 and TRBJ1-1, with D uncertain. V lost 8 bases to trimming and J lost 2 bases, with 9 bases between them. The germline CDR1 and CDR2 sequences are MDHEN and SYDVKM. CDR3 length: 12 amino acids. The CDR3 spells CASRLYNTEAFF. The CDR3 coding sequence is TGTGCCAGCCGGCTTTACAACACTGAAGCTTTCTTT.

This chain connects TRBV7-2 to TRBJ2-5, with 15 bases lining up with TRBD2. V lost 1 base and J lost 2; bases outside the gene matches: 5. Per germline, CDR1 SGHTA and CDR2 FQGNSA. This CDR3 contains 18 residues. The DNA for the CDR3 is TGTGCCAGCAGCTTAGTTGGGACTAGCGGGAGGTGGCAAGAGACCCAGTACTTC. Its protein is CASSLVGTSGRWQETQYF.

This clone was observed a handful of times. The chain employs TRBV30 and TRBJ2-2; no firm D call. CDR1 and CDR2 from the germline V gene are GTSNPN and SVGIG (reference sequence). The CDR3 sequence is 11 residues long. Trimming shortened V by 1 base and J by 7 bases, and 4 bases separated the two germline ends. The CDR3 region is CAWSEFGELFF. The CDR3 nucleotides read TGTGCCTGGAGTGAATTCGGGGAGCTGTTTTTT.

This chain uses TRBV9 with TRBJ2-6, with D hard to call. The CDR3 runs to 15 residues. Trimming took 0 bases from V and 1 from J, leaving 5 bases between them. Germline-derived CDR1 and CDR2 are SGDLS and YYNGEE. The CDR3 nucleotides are TGTGCCAGCAGCGTAGCTGGGTCTGGGGCCAACGTCCTGACTTTC. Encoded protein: CASSVAGSGANVLTF.

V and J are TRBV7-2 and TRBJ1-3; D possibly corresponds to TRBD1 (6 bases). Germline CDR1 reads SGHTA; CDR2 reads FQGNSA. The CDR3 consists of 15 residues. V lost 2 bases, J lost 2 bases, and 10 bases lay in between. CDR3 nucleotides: TGTGCCAGCAGCTTACACGGACAGACTGGAAACACCATATATTTT. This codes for CASSLHGQTGNTIYF.

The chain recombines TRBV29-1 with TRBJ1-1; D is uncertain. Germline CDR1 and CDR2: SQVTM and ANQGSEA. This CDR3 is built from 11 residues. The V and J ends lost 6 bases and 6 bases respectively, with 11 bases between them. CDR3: CSVLEKAEAFF. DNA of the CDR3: TGCAGCGTGCTCGAGAAAGCTGAAGCTTTCTTT.

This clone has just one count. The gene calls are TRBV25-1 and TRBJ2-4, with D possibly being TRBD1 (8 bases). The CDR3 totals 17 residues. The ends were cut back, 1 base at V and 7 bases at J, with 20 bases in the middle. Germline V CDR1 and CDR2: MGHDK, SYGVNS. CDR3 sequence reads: CASSESGGQVGGNIQYF. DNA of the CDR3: TGTGCCAGCAGTGAATCGGGGGGACAGGTTGGTGGGAACATTCAGTACTTC.

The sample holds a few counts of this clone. The CDR3 region is CASSVVQGGQETQYF. The CDR3 bases are TGTGCCAGCAGCGTAGTTCAGGGCGGGCAAGAGACCCAGTACTTC. The J gene is TRBJ2-5, the V gene TRBV9, with D perhaps given as TRBD1 or TRBD2 (5 bases each). CDR3 length: 15 residues. The V and J ends lost 0 bases and 2 bases respectively, with 11 bases between them. The germline CDR1 and CDR2 sequences are SGDLS and YYNGEE.

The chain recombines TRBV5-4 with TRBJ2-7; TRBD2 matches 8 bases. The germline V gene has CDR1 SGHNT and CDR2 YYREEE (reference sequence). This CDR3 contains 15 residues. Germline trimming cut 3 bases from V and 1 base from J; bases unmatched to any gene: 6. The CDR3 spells CASSSAGALSYEQYF. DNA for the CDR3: TGTGCCAGCAGCTCAGCGGGAGCCCTTTCCTACGAGCAGTACTTC.

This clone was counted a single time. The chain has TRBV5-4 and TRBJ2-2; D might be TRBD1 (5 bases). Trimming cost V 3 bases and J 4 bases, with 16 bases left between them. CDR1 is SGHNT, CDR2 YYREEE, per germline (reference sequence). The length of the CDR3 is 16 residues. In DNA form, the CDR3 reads TGTGCCAGCAGCTCCAGGGTTGGTTCGGGCACCGGGGAGCTGTTTTTT. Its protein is CASSSRVGSGTGELFF.

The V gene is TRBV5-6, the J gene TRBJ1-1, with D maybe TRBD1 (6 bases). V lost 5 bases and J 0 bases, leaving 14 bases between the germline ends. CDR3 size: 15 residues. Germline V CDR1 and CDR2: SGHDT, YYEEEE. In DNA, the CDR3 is TGTGCCAGCAGTCCGGGCAGGGGAGTGAACACTGAAGCTTTCTTT. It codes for CASSPGRGVNTEAFF.

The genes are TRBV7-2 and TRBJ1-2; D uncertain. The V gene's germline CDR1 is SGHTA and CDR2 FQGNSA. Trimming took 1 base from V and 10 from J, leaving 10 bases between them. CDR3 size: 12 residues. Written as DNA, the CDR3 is TGTGCCAGCAGCTTAGGGAGGAGAATCTACACCTTC. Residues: CASSLGRRIYTF.

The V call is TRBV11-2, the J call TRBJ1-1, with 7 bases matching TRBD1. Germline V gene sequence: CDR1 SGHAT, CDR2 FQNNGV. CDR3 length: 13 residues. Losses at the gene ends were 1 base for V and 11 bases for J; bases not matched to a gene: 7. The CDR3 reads CASSLGTRGAAFF. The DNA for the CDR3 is TGTGCCAGCAGCTTAGGAACCAGGGGGGCCGCTTTCTTT.

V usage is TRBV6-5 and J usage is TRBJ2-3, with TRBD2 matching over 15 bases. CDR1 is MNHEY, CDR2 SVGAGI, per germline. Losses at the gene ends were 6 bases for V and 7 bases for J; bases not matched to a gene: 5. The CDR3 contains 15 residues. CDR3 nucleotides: TGTGCCAGCAGCCCCGGGACTAGCGGGAGGTATACGCAGTATTTT. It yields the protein CASSPGTSGRYTQYF.

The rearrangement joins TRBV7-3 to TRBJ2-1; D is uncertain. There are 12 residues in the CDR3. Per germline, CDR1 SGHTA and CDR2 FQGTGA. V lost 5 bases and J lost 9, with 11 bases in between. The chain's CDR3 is CASSKSGAEQFF. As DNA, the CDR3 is TGTGCCAGCAGCAAGAGTGGCGCTGAGCAGTTCTTC.